This T cell receptor (beta chain) is drawn from a study of T cell clonality in common variable immunodeficiency. The study's findings and limits: Patient heterogeneity in the CVID cohort limited correlations between repertoire features and clinical complications. CVID subjects showed higher TCRbeta clonality than healthy controls.

Each donor provided about 4.5 to 8.5 ml of heparinized whole blood. Equal genomic DNA amounts from CVID and control samples were sequenced. Using immunoSEQ multiplex PCR, the repertoire was profiled, and TCRdb retains in-frame clones only, with some absent. Recorded here are approximately 44,000 clones, none singletons. This clone was detected many times. What it binds is unknown. The read gets to within 3 residues of the CDR3 end, and the germline J gene fills in the rest. The CDR3 is 14 residues long. Germline CDR1 is SGHVS and CDR2 is FQNEAQ. V lost 3 bases to trimming and J lost 4 bases; unmatched junction nucleotides: 1.

The V gene is TRBV7-8, the J gene TRBJ2-5; 11 bases align to TRBD2. The sequenced sample consisted of peripheral blood mononuclear cells. The TCR comes from a person aged 18 to 69 in good health. The part of the CDR3 DNA that was read is TGTGCCAGCAGCTTTAGCGGGGGGGGAGAGACC. Encoded protein: CASSFSGGGET. In full, the CDR3 is CASSFSGGGETQYF.